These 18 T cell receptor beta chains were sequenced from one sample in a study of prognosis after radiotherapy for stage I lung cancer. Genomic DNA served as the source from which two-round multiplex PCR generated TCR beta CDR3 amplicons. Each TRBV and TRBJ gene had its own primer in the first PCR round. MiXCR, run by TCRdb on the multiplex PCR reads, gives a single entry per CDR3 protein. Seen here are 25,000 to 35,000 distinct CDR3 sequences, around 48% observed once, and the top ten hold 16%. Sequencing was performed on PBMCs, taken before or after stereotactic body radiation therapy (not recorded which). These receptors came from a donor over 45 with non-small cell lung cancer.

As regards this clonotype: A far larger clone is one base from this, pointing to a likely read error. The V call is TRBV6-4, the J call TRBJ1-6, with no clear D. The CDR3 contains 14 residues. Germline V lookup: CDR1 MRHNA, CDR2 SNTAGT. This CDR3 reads CASSYSVEASPLHF. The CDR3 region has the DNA TGTGCCAGCAGTTACTCAGTAGAAGCTTCACCCCTCCACTTT.

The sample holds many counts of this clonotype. The chain's CDR3 is CATSDFLDRGYEQYF. CDR3 nucleotide sequence: TGTGCCACCAGTGATTTCCTGGACAGGGGATACGAGCAGTACTTC. This sequence joins TRBV24-1 and TRBJ2-7; 9 bases map to TRBD1. Germline CDR1 KGHDR, CDR2 SFDVKD. CDR3 length: 15 residues. Germline trimming cut 1 base from V and 4 bases from J; bases unmatched to any gene: 4.

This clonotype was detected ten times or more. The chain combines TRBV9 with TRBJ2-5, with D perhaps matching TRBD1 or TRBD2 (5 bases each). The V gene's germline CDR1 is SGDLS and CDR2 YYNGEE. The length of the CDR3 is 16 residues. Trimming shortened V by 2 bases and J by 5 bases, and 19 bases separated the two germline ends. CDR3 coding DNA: TGTGCCAGCAGCGTGGGGAGACAGTCTTTTGCGGAGACCCAGTACTTC. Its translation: CASSVGRQSFAETQYF.

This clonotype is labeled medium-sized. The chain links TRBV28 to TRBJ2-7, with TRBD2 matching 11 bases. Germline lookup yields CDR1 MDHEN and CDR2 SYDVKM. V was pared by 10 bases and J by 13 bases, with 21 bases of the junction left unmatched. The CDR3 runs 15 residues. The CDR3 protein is CATNGLTSGVPPLYF. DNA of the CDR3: TGTGCCACGAACGGCCTGACTAGCGGGGTCCCACCACTTTACTTC. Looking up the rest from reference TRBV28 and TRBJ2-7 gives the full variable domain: DVKVTQSSRYLVKRTGEKVFLECVQDMDHENMFWYRQDPGLGLRLIYFSYDVKMKEKGDIPEGYSVSREKKERFSLILESASTNQTSMYLCATNGLTSGVPPLYFGPGTRLTVT.

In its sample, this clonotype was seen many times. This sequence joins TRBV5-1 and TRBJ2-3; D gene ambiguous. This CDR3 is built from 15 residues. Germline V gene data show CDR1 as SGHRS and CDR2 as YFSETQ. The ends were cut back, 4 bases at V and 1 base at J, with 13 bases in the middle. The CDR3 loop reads CASSQADARTDTQYF. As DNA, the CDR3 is TGCGCCAGCAGCCAAGCCGACGCGCGCACAGATACGCAGTATTTT.

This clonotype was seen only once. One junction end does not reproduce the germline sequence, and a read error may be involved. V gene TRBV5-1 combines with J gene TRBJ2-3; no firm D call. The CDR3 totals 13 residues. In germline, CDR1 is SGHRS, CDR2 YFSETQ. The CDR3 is CASSLDSTDTQYF. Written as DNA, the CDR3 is TGCGCCAGCAGTTTGGACAGCACAGATACGCAGTATTTT.

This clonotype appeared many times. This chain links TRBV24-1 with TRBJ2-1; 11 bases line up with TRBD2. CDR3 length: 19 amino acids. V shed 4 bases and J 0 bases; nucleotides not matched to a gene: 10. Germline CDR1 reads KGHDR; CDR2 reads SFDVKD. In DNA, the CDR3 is TGTGCCACCAGTGACCCCACCTTTAGCGGGAGGGCCTCCTACAATGAGCAGTTCTTC. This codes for CATSDPTFSGRASYNEQFF.

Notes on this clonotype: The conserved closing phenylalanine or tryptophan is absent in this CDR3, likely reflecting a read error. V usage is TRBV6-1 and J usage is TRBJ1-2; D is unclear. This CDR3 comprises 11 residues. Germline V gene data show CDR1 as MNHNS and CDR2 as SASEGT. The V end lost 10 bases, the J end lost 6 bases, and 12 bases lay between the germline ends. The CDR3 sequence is CATVWVNGYTL. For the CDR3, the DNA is TGTGCCACCGTTTGGGTAAATGGCTACACCCTC.

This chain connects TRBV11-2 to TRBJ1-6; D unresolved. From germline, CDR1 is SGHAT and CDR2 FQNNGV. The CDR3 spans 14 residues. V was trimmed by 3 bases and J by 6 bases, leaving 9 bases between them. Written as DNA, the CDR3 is TGTGCCAGCAGCTTGAAGGGTACTAATTCACCCCTCCACTTT. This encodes CASSLKGTNSPLHF.

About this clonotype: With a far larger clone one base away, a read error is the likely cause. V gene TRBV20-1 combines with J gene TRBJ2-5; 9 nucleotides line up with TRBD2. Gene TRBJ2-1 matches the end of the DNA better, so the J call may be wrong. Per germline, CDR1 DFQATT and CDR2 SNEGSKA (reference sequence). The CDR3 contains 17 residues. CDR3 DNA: TGCAGTGCTAGTTCACTAGCGGGCCCACAGGCATATAATGAGCAGTTCTTC. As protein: CSASSLAGPQAYNEQFF.

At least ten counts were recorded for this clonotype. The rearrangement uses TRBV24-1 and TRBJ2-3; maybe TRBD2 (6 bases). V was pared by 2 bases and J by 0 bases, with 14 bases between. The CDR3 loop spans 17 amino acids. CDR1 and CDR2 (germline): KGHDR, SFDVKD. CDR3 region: CATSDWRGGTSTDTQYF. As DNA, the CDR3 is TGTGCCACCAGTGATTGGAGGGGCGGGACTAGCACAGATACGCAGTATTTT.

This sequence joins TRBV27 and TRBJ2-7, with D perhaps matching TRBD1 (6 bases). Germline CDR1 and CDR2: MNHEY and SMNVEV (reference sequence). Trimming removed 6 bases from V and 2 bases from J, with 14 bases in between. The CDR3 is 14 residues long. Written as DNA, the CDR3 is TGTGCCAGCAGAGCAGACAGGACGACCTACGAGCAGTACTTC. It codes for CASRADRTTYEQYF.

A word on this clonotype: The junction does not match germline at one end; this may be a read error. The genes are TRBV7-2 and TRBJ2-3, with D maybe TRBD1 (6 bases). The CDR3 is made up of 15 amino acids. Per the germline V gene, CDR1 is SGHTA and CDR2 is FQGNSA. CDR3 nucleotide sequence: TGTTCCAGCAGCTCAGGACAGTGGGCAGGTGATACGCAGTATTTT. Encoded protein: CSSSSGQWAGDTQYF.

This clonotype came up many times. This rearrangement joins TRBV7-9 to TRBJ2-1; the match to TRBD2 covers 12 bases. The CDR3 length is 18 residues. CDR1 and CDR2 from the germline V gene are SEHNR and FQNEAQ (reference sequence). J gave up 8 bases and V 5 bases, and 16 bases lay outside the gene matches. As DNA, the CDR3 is TGTGCCAGCAGCCGAAGAAAACTAGCGGGAGGCCTAGCCGATGAGCAGTTCTTC. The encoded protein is CASSRRKLAGGLADEQFF.

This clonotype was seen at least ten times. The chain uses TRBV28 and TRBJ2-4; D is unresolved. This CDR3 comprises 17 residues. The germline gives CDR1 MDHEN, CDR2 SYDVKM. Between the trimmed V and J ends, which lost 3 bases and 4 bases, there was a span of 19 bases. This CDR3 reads CASSLDRNEVLKNIQYF. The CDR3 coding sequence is TGTGCCAGCAGTTTGGATCGGAATGAGGTACTGAAAAACATTCAGTACTTC. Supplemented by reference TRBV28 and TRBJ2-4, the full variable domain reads DVKVTQSSRYLVKRTGEKVFLECVQDMDHENMFWYRQDPGLGLRLIYFSYDVKMKEKGDIPEGYSVSREKKERFSLILESASTNQTSMYLCASSLDRNEVLKNIQYFGAGTRLSVL.

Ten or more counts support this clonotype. CDR3 bases: TGTGCCAGCAGTGGGACTAACCCTAATGAGCAGTTCTTC. Amino acids: CASSGTNPNEQFF. The rearrangement links TRBV6-1 to TRBJ2-1; tentative D call: TRBD2 (6 bases). The V end lost 4 bases, the J end lost 7 bases, and 11 bases lay between the germline ends. This CDR3 has 13 amino acids. Germline lookup yields CDR1 MNHNS and CDR2 SASEGT.

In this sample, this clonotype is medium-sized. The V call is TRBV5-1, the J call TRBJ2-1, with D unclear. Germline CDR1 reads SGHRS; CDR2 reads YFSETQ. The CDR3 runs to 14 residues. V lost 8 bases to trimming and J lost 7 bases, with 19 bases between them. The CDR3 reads CASREVLGLNEQFF. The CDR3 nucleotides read TGCGCCAGTCGAGAGGTCTTAGGGCTGAATGAGCAGTTCTTC.

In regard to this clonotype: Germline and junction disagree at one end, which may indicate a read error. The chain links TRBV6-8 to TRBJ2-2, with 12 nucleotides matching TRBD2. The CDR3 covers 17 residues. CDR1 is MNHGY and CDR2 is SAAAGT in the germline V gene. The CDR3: CASSWGLAGLDTWELFF. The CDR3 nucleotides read TGTGCCAGCAGTTGGGGACTAGCGGGTCTCGACACCTGGGAGCTGTTTTTT.